One T cell receptor beta chain is described in this entry. What this receptor recognizes is not known. Per-base quality was not reported, and no clone a single base away is much larger than it. The germline V gene encodes CDR1 MNHNS and CDR2 SASEGT. CDR3 length: 15 amino acids, cysteine to phenylalanine. The kept DNA is CDR3 alone, 45 bases in frame from the first base. The junction carries 10 bases between V and J, which are trimmed by 2 bases and 3 bases respectively. For the CD8 naive samples, CD45RO-negative cells were positively selected for CCR7, yielding a CD45RA+CCR7+ population from which TemRA cells were excluded. The donors were healthy, HIV-negative adults who had no recently reported acute infections or vaccinations. Every donor was a Caucasian adult living in Nashville, Tennessee, USA. After blood collection by leukapheresis, PBMCs were isolated using Ficoll-Histopaque density gradient centrifugation and then cryopreserved in the vapor phase of liquid nitrogen. Analytical flow cytometry was used to check the purity and quantity of every magnetically sorted T cell population. Genomic DNA was isolated from each sorted fraction and quantified by UV absorbance on a Nanodrop 2000c.

The data originate from a study of shared clonotypes between healthy human individuals (TCRdb year 2020). As for the study more broadly: The cohort included a few men and a couple of women between 18 and 49 years of age. Leukapheresis yielded between about 0.94 and 9 billion PBMCs per donor. To estimate repertoire size and how much clonotypes are shared between individuals, the study performed deep sequencing of blood TCR repertoires from a handful of healthy adults. To increase sequencing depth and limit assay-specific biases, TCR repertoire library preparation and sequencing were carried out by different laboratories using diverse techniques. Per donor, three plates each were used for CD4 naive and CD4 memory, two for CD8 naive, and one for CD8 memory. The full study reports these points: Sampling was limited to blood, and TCR repertoires in tissue likely differ from TCR repertoires in blood. Estimated clonotype richness was generally larger for naive than for memory subsets. Because the study included only a small number of donors, the genetic and exposure-history diversity represented was limited. Across a handful of donors, roughly 5.1% of naive CD4, 3% to 4% of naive CD8, about 2% of memory CD4, and about 0.44% of memory CD8 clonotypes were shared. Rarefaction of sorted-subset datasets indicated incomplete sequencing despite the large sequencing depth. Pairwise subsampling indicated that sequencing depth was expected to affect the degree of clonotype sharing among donors. Compared with non-shared clonotypes, the clonotypes found in all four sorted-subset donors had higher generation probabilities.

Using the deep immunoSEQ assay, TCR CDR3 regions were amplified from genomic DNA by multiplex PCR. For each cell subset, the extracted genomic DNA was distributed evenly across all wells of several immunoSEQ 96-well plates, and each plate served as one replicate. For sorted subsets, each replicate PCR was loaded with roughly 0.2 ug genomic DNA, equivalent to 30,000 or so T cell genomes. Purified libraries were quantified with a Qubit 3.0 fluorometer, sized on a Bioanalyzer 2100, and re-quantified with the KAPA Library Quantification kit. A separate single-read 150-cycle Illumina NextSeq 550 flow cell was used to sequence each immunoSEQ 96-well plate. Processing in the source paper ran as follows. The immunoSEQ output contained only junctional sequences without quality scores, so filtering could not match that applied to full-length reads. Sequences were annotated with PyIR, a Python wrapper for IgBLAST v1.9, and V/J genes and CDR3 were assigned using IMGT germline references. Any read was removed if the V/J assignment was weak (E-value above 1e-6), the CDR3 was missing, or the read contained stop codons, out-of-frame junctions, or ambiguous translated residues. V3J clonotypes were defined as sequences sharing the same inferred V gene, J gene, and CDR3 amino acid sequence. To compute the percentage overlap between repertoires, the number of shared unique clonotypes was divided by the size of the smaller repertoire. Repertoire richness was assessed with RTK rarefaction, the Chao1 estimator, and Recon v2.1 estimates of unobserved clonotypes. Generation probabilities for all TCRbeta clonotypes obtained by the gDNA method from a few donors were computed using OLGA. TCRdb obtained this table from immuneACCESS and retained in-frame rearrangements with V and J assigned. These tables miss some clones; where compared with another copy, unresolved V genes account for less than half of the shortfall, and the remainder is unexplained. That table furnishes V, J and clone size, whereas the DNA furnished D and trimming. The sample data list millions of clones, and roughly 91% of these were observed just once. Of the sample, 1.7% falls within the top ten clones.

This receptor was taken from a man aged 18 to 35 in good health. Some clones in this sample may be carry-over from other donors' samples. The chain was built from TRBV6-1 and TRBJ1-4; the D gene is perhaps TRBD1, on 6 matching bases. Sequenced: naive CD8+ T cells from PBMCs. What this sample's cell subset or site label stands for: CD45RA+CCR7+. The CDR3 region: CASSEWGRPNEKLFF. Read as DNA, the sequence is TGTGCCAGCAGTGAATGGGGGCGTCCTAATGAAAAACTGTTTTTT.